This T cell receptor beta chain was identified in a study of graft-versus-host responses after intestinal transplantation. Study-wide background: Following induction with anti-thymocyte globulin, all recipients were given tacrolimus and steroids for around three years.

Stimulators, approximately 200,000 irradiated and violet-dye-labeled cells, were plated with approximately 200,000 CFSE-labeled responder cells. The repertoire was sequenced with immunoSEQ multiplex PCR; TCRdb's copy has only in-frame clones and lacks some. The repertoire holds over 15,000 clones, around 33% seen once, with 1.5% to 2% in the top ten. Germline lookup yields CDR1 SGHDN and CDR2 FVKESK. The junction had 1 base not matched to a gene; V was cut back by 4 bases and J by 0 bases. The CDR3 covers 15 residues. Study results and limitations: GvH clones appeared in recipient marrow, some first in ileum or blood.

This receptor was obtained from a human patient who was an organ donor for intestinal transplantation. The specimen comprised alloreactive CD4+ T cells from a mixed lymphocyte reaction culture, sampled before transplantation. The subset: CFSE-low proliferating T cells sorted from roughly six-day pre-transplant mixed lymphocyte reaction (GvH or HvG direction). V gene TRBV14 combines with J gene TRBJ2-7; TRBD2 agrees at 12 bases. CDR3 in DNA: TGTGCCAGCAGCCCGGGACTAGCGGGCTCCTACGAGCAGTACTTC. This sequence encodes CASSPGLAGSYEQYF.